A selection of T cell receptor beta chains follows, all from one sample in a study of radiotherapy plus CTLA-4 blockade in lung cancer. Libraries were prepared by immunoSEQ multiplex PCR; TCRdb keeps only in-frame clonotypes and omits some of them. The sample has more than 95,000 clones, 78% seen once. Sequenced here: peripheral blood, sampled from a patient treated with radiotherapy plus ipilimumab. These TCRs come from a human donor with non-small cell lung cancer who had a partial response to radiotherapy plus ipilimumab. The CDR3 runs from the conserved cysteine through the conserved F or W. D genes are given only for firm matches. Not all rows give a size; the values are once, few, many and, for expanded clones, a class.

cdr3_nt: TGTGCCAGCAGTGCGATCAGGGTCGCGAACACCGGGGAGCTGTTTTTT; cdr3_aa: CASSAIRVANTGELFF; j_call: TRBJ2-2; clone_size: NA; v_call: TRBV2; d_call: NA
cdr3_nt: TGTGCCAGCAGTGACCAGGGTCGGTATCAGCCCCAGCATTTT; cdr3_aa: CASSDQGRYQPQHF; j_call: TRBJ1-5; clone_size: few; v_call: TRBV6-4; d_call: NA
cdr3_nt: TGTGCCAGCAGCTTTGGGGGGTCGACGACCCTCGGCTACACCTTC; cdr3_aa: CASSFGGSTTLGYTF; j_call: TRBJ1-2; clone_size: NA; v_call: TRBV7-3; d_call: NA
cdr3_nt: TGTGCCAGTAGTAAAACCCCGGGACTAGCGGTCCACGAGCAGTACTTC; cdr3_aa: CASSKTPGLAVHEQYF; j_call: TRBJ2-7; clone_size: NA; v_call: TRBV19; d_call: TRBD2
cdr3_nt: TGTGCCAGCAGACCTAGCGAAAGCTCCTACAATGAGCAGTTCTTC; cdr3_aa: CASRPSESSYNEQFF; j_call: TRBJ2-1; clone_size: NA; v_call: TRBV11-2; d_call: NA
cdr3_nt: TGCAGCGTCCGGGACAGGAGTAACTATGGCTACACCTTC; cdr3_aa: CSVRDRSNYGYTF; j_call: TRBJ1-2; clone_size: NA; v_call: TRBV29-1; d_call: TRBD1
cdr3_nt: TGTGCCAGCAGCATAGCGCTGGGCTACACCTTC; cdr3_aa: CASSIALGYTF; j_call: TRBJ1-2; clone_size: few; v_call: TRBV28; d_call: NA
cdr3_nt: TGTGCCAGCAGCCCTCAGACTAGCGGGAGATCAGGTGAGCAGTTCTTC; cdr3_aa: CASSPQTSGRSGEQFF; j_call: TRBJ2-1; clone_size: NA; v_call: TRBV9; d_call: TRBD2
cdr3_nt: TGTGCCAGCAGCCCGGGACAGATGAACACTGAAGCTTTCTTT; cdr3_aa: CASSPGQMNTEAFF; j_call: TRBJ1-1; clone_size: NA; v_call: TRBV5-8; d_call: TRBD1
cdr3_nt: TGTGCCAGCTCACCCCCATCTGGGCCTGGGGCCAACGTCCTGACTTTC; cdr3_aa: CASSPPSGPGANVLTF; j_call: TRBJ2-6; clone_size: NA; v_call: TRBV18; d_call: NA
cdr3_nt: TGTGCCAGCAGGTTCCGTCCTTCGGCTAGCTCCTACAATGAGCAGTTCTTC; cdr3_aa: CASRFRPSASSYNEQFF; j_call: TRBJ2-1; clone_size: NA; v_call: TRBV28; d_call: NA
cdr3_nt: TGTGCCAGCACCGAGAGACAGGTTCGAGGCTACACCTTC; cdr3_aa: CASTERQVRGYTF; j_call: TRBJ1-2; clone_size: NA; v_call: TRBV28; d_call: NA
cdr3_nt: TGTGCCAGCAGTTCGCGAGGGGGCTTTGAAAAACTGTTTTTT; cdr3_aa: CASSSRGGFEKLFF; j_call: TRBJ1-4; clone_size: few; v_call: TRBV28; d_call: TRBD1
cdr3_nt: TGCGCCAGCAGCTACTCAGGCTCTGGGGCCAACGTCCTGACTTTC; cdr3_aa: CASSYSGSGANVLTF; j_call: TRBJ2-6; clone_size: NA; v_call: TRBV5-1; d_call: NA
cdr3_nt: TGTGCCAGCACTTTGGGGAGATACTCTGGAAACACCATATATTTT; cdr3_aa: CASTLGRYSGNTIYF; j_call: TRBJ1-3; clone_size: NA; v_call: TRBV6-5; d_call: NA
cdr3_nt: TGTGCCAGCAGTTCATTACTACGTGGAAACACCATATATTTT; cdr3_aa: CASSSLLRGNTIYF; j_call: TRBJ1-3; clone_size: NA; v_call: TRBV28; d_call: NA
cdr3_nt: TGTGCCAGCAGCCCCTCCTCGCGGCAATACAATGAGCAGTTCTTC; cdr3_aa: CASSPSSRQYNEQFF; j_call: TRBJ2-1; clone_size: NA; v_call: TRBV27; d_call: NA
cdr3_nt: TGTGCCTGGAGTACCCAGGGGGCGACTGAAGCTTTCTTT; cdr3_aa: CAWSTQGATEAFF; j_call: TRBJ1-1; clone_size: NA; v_call: TRBV30; d_call: TRBD1
cdr3_nt: TGTGCCAGCAGTACGACAGGGGCTAATTCACCCCTCCACTTT; cdr3_aa: CASSTTGANSPLHF; j_call: TRBJ1-6; clone_size: NA; v_call: TRBV6-5; d_call: TRBD1
cdr3_nt: TGCGCCAGCAGCTTGAATCCGCCCGGGACTCTCCTTTATTTT; cdr3_aa: CASSLNPPGTLLYF; j_call: TRBJ2-3; clone_size: NA; v_call: TRBV5-1; d_call: NA
cdr3_nt: TGCGCCAGCAGTGTCCGGACAGGGGAAGATACGCAGTATTTT; cdr3_aa: CASSVRTGEDTQYF; j_call: TRBJ2-3; clone_size: NA; v_call: TRBV10-1; d_call: TRBD1
cdr3_nt: TGTGCCAGCAGCGTAGTATCCGGGGAGCTGTTTTTT; cdr3_aa: CASSVVSGELFF; j_call: TRBJ2-2; clone_size: NA; v_call: TRBV9; d_call: NA
cdr3_nt: TGCGCCAGCAGCCAAGACCAGGGTCGGCAAACTAATGAAAAACTGTTTTTT; cdr3_aa: CASSQDQGRQTNEKLFF; j_call: TRBJ1-4; clone_size: NA; v_call: TRBV4-1; d_call: NA
cdr3_nt: TGTGCCAGCAGCAGACAGAGGGAGGATGGCTACACCTTC; cdr3_aa: CASSRQREDGYTF; j_call: TRBJ1-2; clone_size: NA; v_call: TRBV7-9; d_call: NA
cdr3_nt: TGTGCCAGCACCGAACGTAGGGGCTACAATGAGCAGTTCTTC; cdr3_aa: CASTERRGYNEQFF; j_call: TRBJ2-1; clone_size: NA; v_call: TRBV11-1; d_call: NA
cdr3_nt: TGCGCCAGCAGCCAAGAGCTCAACCGTGGGAGAGGCTACACCTTC; cdr3_aa: CASSQELNRGRGYTF; j_call: TRBJ1-2; clone_size: NA; v_call: TRBV4-1; d_call: NA
cdr3_nt: TGTGCCAGCAGGCCTCGATCACCCAACAGAGAGCAGTACTTC; cdr3_aa: CASRPRSPNREQYF; j_call: TRBJ2-7; clone_size: NA; v_call: TRBV28; d_call: NA
cdr3_nt: TGTGCCAGCTCACCAGACAGGCCTGGGGCCAACGTCCTGACTTTC; cdr3_aa: CASSPDRPGANVLTF; j_call: TRBJ2-6; clone_size: NA; v_call: TRBV18; d_call: NA
cdr3_nt: TGTGCCAGCTCGTCCGACTCTAATTGGGACACCGGGGAGCTGTTTTTT; cdr3_aa: CASSSDSNWDTGELFF; j_call: TRBJ2-2; clone_size: NA; v_call: TRBV18; d_call: NA